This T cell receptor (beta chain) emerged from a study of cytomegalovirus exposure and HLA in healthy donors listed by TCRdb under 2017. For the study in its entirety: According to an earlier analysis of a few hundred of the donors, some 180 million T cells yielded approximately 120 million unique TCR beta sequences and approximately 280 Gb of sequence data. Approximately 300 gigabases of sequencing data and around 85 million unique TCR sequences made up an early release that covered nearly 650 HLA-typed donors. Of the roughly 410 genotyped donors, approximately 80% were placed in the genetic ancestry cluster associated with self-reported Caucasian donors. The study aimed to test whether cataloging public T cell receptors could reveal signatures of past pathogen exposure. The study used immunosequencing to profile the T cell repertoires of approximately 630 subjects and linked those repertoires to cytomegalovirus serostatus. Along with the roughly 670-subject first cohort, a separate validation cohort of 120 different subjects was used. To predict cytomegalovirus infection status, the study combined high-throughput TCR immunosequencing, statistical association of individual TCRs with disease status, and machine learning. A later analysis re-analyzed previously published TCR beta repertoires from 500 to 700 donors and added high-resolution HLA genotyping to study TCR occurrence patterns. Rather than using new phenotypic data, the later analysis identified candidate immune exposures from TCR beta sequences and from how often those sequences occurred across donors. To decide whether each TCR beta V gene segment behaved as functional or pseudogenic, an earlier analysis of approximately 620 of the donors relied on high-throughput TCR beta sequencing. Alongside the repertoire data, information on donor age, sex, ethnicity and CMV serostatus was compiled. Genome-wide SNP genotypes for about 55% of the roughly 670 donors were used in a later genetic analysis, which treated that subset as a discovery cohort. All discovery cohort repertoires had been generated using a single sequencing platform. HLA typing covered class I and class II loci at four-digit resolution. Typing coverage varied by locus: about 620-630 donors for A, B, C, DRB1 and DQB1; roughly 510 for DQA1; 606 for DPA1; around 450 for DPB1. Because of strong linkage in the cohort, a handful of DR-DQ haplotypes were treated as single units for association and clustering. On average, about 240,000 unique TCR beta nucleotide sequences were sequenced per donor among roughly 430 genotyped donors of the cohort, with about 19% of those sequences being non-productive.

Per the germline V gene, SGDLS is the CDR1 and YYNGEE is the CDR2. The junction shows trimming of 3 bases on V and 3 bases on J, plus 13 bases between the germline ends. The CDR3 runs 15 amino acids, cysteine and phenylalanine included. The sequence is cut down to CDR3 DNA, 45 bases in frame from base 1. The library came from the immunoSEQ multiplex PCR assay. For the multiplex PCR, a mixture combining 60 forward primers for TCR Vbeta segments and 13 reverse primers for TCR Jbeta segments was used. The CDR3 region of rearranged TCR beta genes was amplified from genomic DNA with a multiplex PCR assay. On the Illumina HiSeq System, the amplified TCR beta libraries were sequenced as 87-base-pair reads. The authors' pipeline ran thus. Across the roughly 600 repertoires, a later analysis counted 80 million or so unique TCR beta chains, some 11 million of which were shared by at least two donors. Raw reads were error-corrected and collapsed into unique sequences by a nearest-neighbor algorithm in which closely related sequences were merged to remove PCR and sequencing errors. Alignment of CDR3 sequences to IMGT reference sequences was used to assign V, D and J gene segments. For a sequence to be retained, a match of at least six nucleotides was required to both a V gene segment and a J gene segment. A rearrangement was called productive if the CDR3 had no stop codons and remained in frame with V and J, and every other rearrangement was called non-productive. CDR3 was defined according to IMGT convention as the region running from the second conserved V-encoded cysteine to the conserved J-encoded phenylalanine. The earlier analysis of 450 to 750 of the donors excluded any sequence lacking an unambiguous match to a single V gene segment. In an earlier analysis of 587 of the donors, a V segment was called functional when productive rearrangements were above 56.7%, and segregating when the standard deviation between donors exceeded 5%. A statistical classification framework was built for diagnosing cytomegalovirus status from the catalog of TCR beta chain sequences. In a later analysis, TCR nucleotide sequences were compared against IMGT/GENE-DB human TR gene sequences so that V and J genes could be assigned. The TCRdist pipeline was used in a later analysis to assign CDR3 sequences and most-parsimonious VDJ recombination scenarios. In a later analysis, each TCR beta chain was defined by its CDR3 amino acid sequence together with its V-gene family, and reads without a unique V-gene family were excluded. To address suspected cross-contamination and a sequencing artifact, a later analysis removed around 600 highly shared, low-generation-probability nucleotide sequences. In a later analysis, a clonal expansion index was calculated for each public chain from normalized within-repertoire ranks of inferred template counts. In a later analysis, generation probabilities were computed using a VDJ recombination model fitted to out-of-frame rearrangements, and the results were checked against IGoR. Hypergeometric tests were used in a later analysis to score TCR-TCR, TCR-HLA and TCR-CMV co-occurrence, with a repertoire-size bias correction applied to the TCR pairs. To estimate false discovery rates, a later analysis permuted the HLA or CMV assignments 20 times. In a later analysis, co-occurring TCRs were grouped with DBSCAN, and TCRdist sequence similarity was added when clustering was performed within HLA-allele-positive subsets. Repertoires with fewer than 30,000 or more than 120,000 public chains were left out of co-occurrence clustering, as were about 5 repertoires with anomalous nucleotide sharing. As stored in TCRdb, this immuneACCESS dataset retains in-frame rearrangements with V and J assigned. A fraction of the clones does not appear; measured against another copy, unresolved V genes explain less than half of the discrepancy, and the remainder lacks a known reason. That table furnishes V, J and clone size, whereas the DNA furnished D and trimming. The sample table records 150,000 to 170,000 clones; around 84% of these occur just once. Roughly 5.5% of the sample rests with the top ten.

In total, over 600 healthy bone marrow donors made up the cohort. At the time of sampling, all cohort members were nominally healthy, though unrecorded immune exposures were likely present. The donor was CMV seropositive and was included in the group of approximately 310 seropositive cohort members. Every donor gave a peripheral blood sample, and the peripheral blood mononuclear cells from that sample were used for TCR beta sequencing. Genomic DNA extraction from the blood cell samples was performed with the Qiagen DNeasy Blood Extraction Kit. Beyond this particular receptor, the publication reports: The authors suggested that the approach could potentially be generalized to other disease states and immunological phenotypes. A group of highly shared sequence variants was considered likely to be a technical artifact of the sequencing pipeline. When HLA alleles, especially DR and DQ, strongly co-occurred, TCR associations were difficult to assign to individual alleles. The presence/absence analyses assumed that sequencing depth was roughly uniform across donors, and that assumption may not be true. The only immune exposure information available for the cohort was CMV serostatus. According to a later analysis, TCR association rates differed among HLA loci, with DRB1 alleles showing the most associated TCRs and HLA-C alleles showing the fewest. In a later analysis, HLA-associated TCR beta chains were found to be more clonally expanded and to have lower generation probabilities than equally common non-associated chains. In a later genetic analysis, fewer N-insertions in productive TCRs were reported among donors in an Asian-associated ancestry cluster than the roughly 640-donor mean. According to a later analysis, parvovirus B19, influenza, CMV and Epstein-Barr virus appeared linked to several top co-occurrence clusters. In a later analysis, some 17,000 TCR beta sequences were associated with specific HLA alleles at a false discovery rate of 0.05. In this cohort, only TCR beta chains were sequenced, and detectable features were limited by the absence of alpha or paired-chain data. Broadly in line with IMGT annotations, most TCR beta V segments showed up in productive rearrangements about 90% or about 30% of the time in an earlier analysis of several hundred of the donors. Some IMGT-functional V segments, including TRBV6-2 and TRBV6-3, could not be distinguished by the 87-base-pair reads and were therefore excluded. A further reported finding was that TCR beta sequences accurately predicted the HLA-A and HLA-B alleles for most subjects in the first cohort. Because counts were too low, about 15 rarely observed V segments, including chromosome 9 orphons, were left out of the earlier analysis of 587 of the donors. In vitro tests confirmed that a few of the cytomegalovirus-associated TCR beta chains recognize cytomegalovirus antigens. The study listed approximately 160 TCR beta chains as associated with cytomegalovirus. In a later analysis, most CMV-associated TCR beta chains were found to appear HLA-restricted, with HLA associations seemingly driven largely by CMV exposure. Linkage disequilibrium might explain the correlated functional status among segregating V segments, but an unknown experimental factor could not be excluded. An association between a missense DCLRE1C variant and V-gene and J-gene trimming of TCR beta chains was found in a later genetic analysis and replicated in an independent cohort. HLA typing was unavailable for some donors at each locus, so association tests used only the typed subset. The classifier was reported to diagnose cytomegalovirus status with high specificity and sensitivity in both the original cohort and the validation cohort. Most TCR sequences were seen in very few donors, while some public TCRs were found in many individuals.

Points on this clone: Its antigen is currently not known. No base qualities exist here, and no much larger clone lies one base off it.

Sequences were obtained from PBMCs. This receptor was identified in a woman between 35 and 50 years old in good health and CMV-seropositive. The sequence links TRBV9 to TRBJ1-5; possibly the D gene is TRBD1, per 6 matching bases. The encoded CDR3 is CASSASPGVNQPQHF. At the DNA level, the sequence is TGTGCCAGCAGCGCAAGCCCAGGGGTCAATCAGCCCCAGCATTTT.